This T cell receptor (beta chain) derives from a study of T-cell memory formation after mild COVID-19. Across the study: There were largely donor-specific TCR clusters.

Broader study findings: Pre-infection memory carried some responding clones, suggesting that cross-reactive memory joined.

Of note for this clonotype: The antigen is not known.

A single record per CDR3 protein comes from TCRdb applying MiXCR to the 5' RACE reads. Seen here are about 350,000 distinct CDR3 sequences, 12% to 15% observed once, and the top ten hold approximately 21%. CDR1 SGHNT and CDR2 YENEEA come from the germline V gene. The germline V and J ends were trimmed by 0 bases and 5 bases, with 25 bases remaining between them. This CDR3 spans 19 amino acids. This clonotype originated in a man aged 18-30 years who had mild COVID-19 (a few samples of this study predate the infection). Cell type and time point are not known. Sequenced: PBMCs or a T cell subset sorted from them (not recorded which). J is TRBJ1-1 and V is TRBV11-3; no clear D. The CDR3 loop is CASSLESQLIFPVRTEAFF. The CDR3 DNA reads TGTGCCAGCAGCTTAGAGTCCCAGCTAATCTTTCCGGTGCGGACTGAAGCTTTCTTT.